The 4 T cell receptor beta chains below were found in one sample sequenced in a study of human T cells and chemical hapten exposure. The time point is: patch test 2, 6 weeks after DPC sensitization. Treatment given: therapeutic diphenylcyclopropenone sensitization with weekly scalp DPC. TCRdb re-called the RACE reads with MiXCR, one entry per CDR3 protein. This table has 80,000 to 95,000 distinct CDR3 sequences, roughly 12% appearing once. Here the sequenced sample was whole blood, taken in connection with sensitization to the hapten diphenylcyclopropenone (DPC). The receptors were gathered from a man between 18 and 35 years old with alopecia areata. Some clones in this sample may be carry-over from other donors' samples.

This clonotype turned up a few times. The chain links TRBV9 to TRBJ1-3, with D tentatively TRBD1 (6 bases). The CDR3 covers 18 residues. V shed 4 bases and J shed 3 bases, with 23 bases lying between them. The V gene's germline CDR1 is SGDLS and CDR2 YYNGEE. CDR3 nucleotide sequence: TGTGCCAGCAGCCCCGCGTCAAGGGGGGACTTGAGTGGAAACACCATATATTTT. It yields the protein CASSPASRGDLSGNTIYF.

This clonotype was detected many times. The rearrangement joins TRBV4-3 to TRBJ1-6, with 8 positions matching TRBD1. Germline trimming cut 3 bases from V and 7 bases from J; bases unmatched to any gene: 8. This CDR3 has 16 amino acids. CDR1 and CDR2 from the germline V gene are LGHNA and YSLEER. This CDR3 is CASSQGDRQGNSPLHF. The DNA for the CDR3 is TGCGCCAGCAGCCAGGGGGATCGACAGGGGAATTCACCCCTCCACTTT.

In DNA, the CDR3 is TGTGCCAGCAGTTTGAATTCTCCCTACTATGGCTACACCTTC. Residues: CASSLNSPYYGYTF. The rearrangement uses TRBV28 and TRBJ1-2; D gene uncertain. Trimming cost V 3 bases and J 3 bases, with 11 bases left between them. The CDR3 loop spans 14 amino acids. The germline V gene has CDR1 MDHEN and CDR2 SYDVKM.

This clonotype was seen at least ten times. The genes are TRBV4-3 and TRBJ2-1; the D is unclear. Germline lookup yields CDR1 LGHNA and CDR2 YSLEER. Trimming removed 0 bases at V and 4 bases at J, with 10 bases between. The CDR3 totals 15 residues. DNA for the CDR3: TGCGCCAGCAGCCAAGATAGAAACACATACAATGAGCAGTTCTTC. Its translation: CASSQDRNTYNEQFF.